Presented here are 20 T cell receptor beta chains from one specimen sequenced in a study of blood T cell repertoires in COVID-19. TCRdb's table, derived via immunoSEQ multiplex PCR, lists solely in-frame clones and lacks some. The table lists 350,000 to 400,000 clones, about 90% of them singletons. The sequencing sample was made of PBMCs or T cells enriched from blood (not recorded which). The receptors derive from a man aged 35 to 55 in a cohort exposed to, infected with or recovered from COVID-19 (not recorded which).

The V call is TRBV7-8, the J call TRBJ2-2; 7 bases line up with TRBD2. The length of the CDR3 is 17 residues. Germline assignment: CDR1 SGHVS and CDR2 FQNEAQ. J was trimmed by 0 bases and V by 4 bases; bases with no gene match: 8. CDR3 residues: CASSWSRLAPNTGELFF. The DNA for the CDR3 is TGTGCCAGCAGCTGGTCAAGACTAGCCCCGAACACCGGGGAGCTGTTTTTT.

The CDR3: CASSGGLAGITDTQYF. DNA of the CDR3: TGTGCCAGCAGCGGGGGACTAGCGGGAATCACAGATACGCAGTATTTT. The genes are TRBV9 and TRBJ2-3; 13 positions match TRBD2. The V segment lost 3 bases and the J segment 2 bases; nucleotides outside the gene matches: 3. The germline V gene encodes CDR1 SGDLS and CDR2 YYNGEE. The CDR3 consists of 16 residues.

The genes are TRBV7-7 and TRBJ1-4, with D perhaps TRBD1 (6 bases). The CDR3 is 14 amino acids. Looked up from germline, CDR1 is SSHAT and CDR2 is FNYEAQ (reference sequence). Trimming took off 5 bases at V and 7 bases at J, with 14 bases between the two ends. The CDR3 sequence: CASSPDSGGEKLFF. As DNA, the CDR3 is TGTGCCAGCAGCCCGGACAGTGGGGGTGAAAAACTGTTTTTT.

CDR3 sequence: CASSLDYRGDTEAFF. The CDR3 coding sequence is TGTGCCAGCAGCTTAGACTACAGGGGTGACACTGAAGCTTTCTTT. The chain joins TRBV7-8 to TRBJ1-1; the match to TRBD1 covers 7 bases. Germline V gene sequence: CDR1 SGHVS, CDR2 FQNEAQ. The CDR3 contains 15 residues. J was trimmed by 3 bases and V by 1 base; bases with no gene match: 5.

The chain carries TRBV5-1 and TRBJ2-3; TRBD2 aligns across 7 bases. CDR3 length: 16 amino acids. Losses at the gene ends were 2 bases for V and 0 bases for J; bases not matched to a gene: 6. Per the germline V gene, CDR1 is SGHRS and CDR2 is YFSETQ. The CDR3 DNA follows: TGCGCCAGCAGCTTTGAAGCGGGACCTAGCACAGATACGCAGTATTTT. It yields the protein CASSFEAGPSTDTQYF.

V and J are TRBV2 and TRBJ1-6, with TRBD1 as a possible D gene (5 bases). V was cut by 6 bases and J by 10 bases, with 13 bases left in between. Germline V gene data show CDR1 as SNHLY and CDR2 as FYNNEI. This CDR3 has 13 residues. In DNA form, the CDR3 reads TGTGCCAGCAGGACAGTAGGACGGTCACCCCTCCACTTT. Protein: CASRTVGRSPLHF.

The V gene is TRBV24-1, the J gene TRBJ1-1; the match to TRBD1 covers 8 bases. The V segment lost 4 bases and the J segment 6 bases; nucleotides outside the gene matches: 6. Germline V gene data show CDR1 as KGHDR and CDR2 as SFDVKD. The CDR3 sequence is 14 residues long. CDR3 residues: CATSDKTGVAEAFF. In nucleotides, the CDR3 is TGTGCCACCAGTGACAAGACAGGGGTGGCTGAAGCTTTCTTT.

This chain connects TRBV7-9 to TRBJ1-1; D gene uncertain. Trimming cost V 5 bases and J 4 bases, with 14 bases left between them. The CDR3 is made up of 14 amino acids. Germline assignment: CDR1 SEHNR and CDR2 FQNEAQ (reference sequence). CDR3: CASSVSGYGTEAFF. CDR3 bases: TGTGCCAGCAGCGTATCGGGGTACGGCACTGAAGCTTTCTTT.

The chain uses TRBV9 and TRBJ2-3; no definite D call. CDR3 length equals 14 residues. With 1 base removed from V and 6 bases from J, the gap between germline ends came to 12 bases. Germline V gene sequence: CDR1 SGDLS, CDR2 YYNGEE. CDR3 in amino acids: CASSVSPLTDTQYF. The DNA of the CDR3 is TGTGCCAGCAGCGTAAGTCCCCTAACGGATACGCAGTATTTT. Supplemented by reference TRBV9 and TRBJ2-3, the full variable domain reads DSGVTQTPKHLITATGQRVTLRCSPRSGDLSVYWYQQSLDQGLQFLIQYYNGEERAKGNILERFSAQQFPDLHSELNLSSLELGDSALYFCASSVSPLTDTQYFGPGTRLTVL.

The rearrangement uses TRBV30 and TRBJ1-3; 7 bases agree with TRBD1. Germline trimming cut 2 bases from V and 0 bases from J; bases unmatched to any gene: 1. The CDR3 has 14 amino acids. In germline, CDR1 is GTSNPN, CDR2 SVGIG (reference sequence). The CDR3 here is CAWSYRGSGNTIYF. The CDR3 DNA follows: TGTGCCTGGAGTTACAGGGGCTCTGGAAACACCATATATTTT.

This sequence joins TRBV7-2 and TRBJ2-2; 7 bases line up with TRBD1. With V trimmed by 5 bases and J by 7 bases, 13 bases remained unmatched. The CDR3 covers 16 residues. Germline values: CDR1 SGHTA, CDR2 FQGNSA. The CDR3 nucleotides are TGTGCCAGCAGCATGACAGGGATTTCCCTCCGCGGGGAGCTGTTTTTT. Translated: CASSMTGISLRGELFF.

J is TRBJ1-4 and V is TRBV6-5, with TRBD1 identical over 7 bases. CDR1 is MNHEY and CDR2 is SVGAGI in the germline V gene. V dropped 5 bases and J dropped 4; count of bases not matched to a gene: 7. This CDR3 has 15 amino acids. The CDR3 nucleotides read TGTGCCAGCAGTCCGGGACAGACAAATAATGAAAAACTGTTTTTT. Translated, it gives CASSPGQTNNEKLFF.

This clone appeared a single time. This chain connects TRBV3-1 (or the pseudogene TRBV3-2) to TRBJ2-1; 13 bases match TRBD2. J gave up 0 bases and V 4 bases, and 9 bases lay outside the gene matches. The CDR3 has 19 residues. Germline V CDR1 and CDR2: LGHDT, YNNKEL (reference sequence). The CDR3 region is CASSPGGLAGASSYNEQFF. CDR3 nucleotide sequence: TGTGCCAGCAGCCCCGGTGGACTAGCGGGAGCCAGCTCCTACAATGAGCAGTTCTTC.

V gene TRBV18 combines with J gene TRBJ2-1; 7 positions agree with TRBD2. The germline gives CDR1 KGHSH, CDR2 LQKENI. Trimming cost V 1 base and J 3 bases; bases outside gene matches: 3. This CDR3 has 15 residues. The CDR3 coding sequence is TGTGCCAGCTCACCACGGTCTAGCGGCTACAATGAGCAGTTCTTC. This translates into CASSPRSSGYNEQFF.

The chain is built from TRBV7-9 and TRBJ2-6; 13 bases map to TRBD2. With V trimmed by 4 bases and J by 3 bases, 6 bases remained unmatched. CDR1 and CDR2 from the germline V gene are SEHNR and FQNEAQ (reference sequence). The CDR3 covers 18 residues. CDR3 loop: CASSSTSGRAHGANVLTF. CDR3 in DNA: TGTGCCAGCAGCTCTACTAGCGGGAGGGCACATGGGGCCAACGTCCTGACTTTC.

V and J are TRBV10-3 and TRBJ1-2; TRBD1 matches 10 bases. There are 14 residues in the CDR3. The V gene end was trimmed by 11 bases and the J gene end by 8 bases; junction bases not matched to a gene: 14. Germline V CDR1 and CDR2: ENHRY, SYGVKD. CDR3 sequence reads: CASDSGQGSSGYTF. The CDR3 nucleotides read TGTGCCTCCGATTCGGGACAGGGGTCGTCGGGCTACACCTTC.

The V call is TRBV9, the J call TRBJ1-6; possible D gene TRBD1, 6 bases. CDR1 is SGDLS and CDR2 is YYNGEE in the germline V gene. With 5 bases removed from V and 7 bases from J, the gap between germline ends came to 16 bases. The CDR3 covers 15 residues. CDR3 nucleotides: TGTGCCAGCAGTCTAGAAACGGGACAAAATTCACCCCTCCACTTT. This encodes CASSLETGQNSPLHF.

The V call is TRBV5-4, the J call TRBJ2-3; 10 bases fit TRBD1. CDR1 is SGHNT, CDR2 YYREEE, per germline (reference sequence). V lost 4 bases to trimming and J lost 0 bases; unmatched junction nucleotides: 8. The CDR3 consists of 17 residues. The CDR3 sequence: CASSPKRTGGSTDTQYF. In DNA form, the CDR3 reads TGTGCCAGCAGCCCCAAACGGACAGGGGGAAGCACAGATACGCAGTATTTT.

The rearrangement joins TRBV20-1 to TRBJ1-2; TRBD1 matches 7 bases. The V gene's germline CDR1 is DFQATT and CDR2 SNEGSKA (reference sequence). The CDR3 length is 11 residues. Trimming took 5 bases from V and 8 from J; bases not matched to a gene: 5. CDR3 nucleotides: TGCAGTGCTTACAGGGGAGGAGGCTACACCTTC. Amino acid sequence: CSAYRGGGYTF.

This chain uses TRBV6-5 with TRBJ1-2; a weak D match, TRBD1 (5 bases). This CDR3 is 14 amino acids long. V lost 2 bases, J lost 3 bases, and 10 bases lay in between. Germline-derived CDR1 and CDR2 are MNHEY and SVGAGI. The CDR3 coding sequence is TGTGCCAGCAGTTACGGAGACAGCTACTATGGCTACACCTTC. It codes for CASSYGDSYYGYTF.